This T cell receptor beta chain stems from a study of T cells after yellow fever vaccination. About the research overall: Each low-cell-number fraction was prepared by means of SMART-Seq v4 Ultra Low Input. Study outcomes and limitations: When the response was secondary, it was weaker but reached its peak faster, day 5 versus 15.

This clonotype was counted at least ten times. The antigen is unknown. The CDR3 is 13 residues long. V gave up 7 bases and J gave up 11 bases; unmatched junction bases: 7. One entry per CDR3 protein results from TCRdb running MiXCR on the 5' RACE reads. The table includes about 150,000 distinct CDR3 sequences, about 6% detected once. This specimen was CD4+ T cells sorted from PBMCs, taken on the day of the first yellow fever vaccination. V gene TRBV12-3 or TRBV12-4 combines with J gene TRBJ2-1, with 11 bases fitting TRBD1. This receptor was obtained from a man in his late teens or twenties who received the YFV17D yellow fever vaccine. CDR3 DNA sequence: TGTGCCAGCACCCCGGGACAGGGGGTAAAGCAGTTCTTC. Translated: CASTPGQGVKQFF.